Included here is one TCR beta chain sequence, with context. These data come from a study of T cell responses to AZD1222 COVID-19 vaccine. The germline V gene has CDR1 ENHRY and CDR2 SYGVKD. V lost 5 bases and J lost 7; bases outside the gene matches: 7. The CDR3 has 13 residues. Clones were read by immunoSEQ multiplex PCR, and TCRdb kept only the in-frame ones, dropping some. The sample comprises about 86,000 clones, roughly 88% of which are singletons, and under 13% rests with the top ten. The chain combines TRBV10-3 with TRBJ1-1; 7 bases are shared with TRBD1. The clonotype originates from an adult in good health. The sample was peripheral blood, taken on day 0 of MenACWY control vaccination. The CDR3 nucleotides are TGTGCCATCAGTCAGGGGGAGGGCAGTGAAGCTTTCTTT. Translating gives CAISQGEGSEAFF.